This TCR beta chain appears in the sequencing data of a study of blood T cell repertoires in COVID-19. For the study at large: Donors in the United States, Italy and Spain gave samples during acute or convalescent COVID-19.

Enrollment of patients from Seattle took place during active infection, with longitudinal follow-up. Authors' analysis steps: Researchers report that nucleated cell counts were estimated from reference gene primer amplification. Here immunoSEQ multiplex PCR was the method, and the copy in TCRdb shows in-frame clones only, minus some. D and trimming come from the DNA, and the V and J calls and clone size come from that table. The sample gives over 120,000 clones, around 75% of which show up once; around 5% is in the top ten. Germline lookup yields CDR1 LGHDT and CDR2 YNNKEL (reference sequence). The germline V and J ends were trimmed by 1 base and 11 bases, with 17 bases remaining between them. The CDR3 loop spans 14 amino acids.

V usage is TRBV3-1 (or the pseudogene TRBV3-2) and J usage is TRBJ1-1, with D maybe TRBD1 (6 bases). Sequenced material: peripheral blood. The clonotype comes from a woman aged 70 to 79 with COVID-19, enrolled during active disease. The CDR3 DNA sequence: TGTGCCAGCAGCCAAGTCGGAGGGGGGGGCGACGCTTTCTTT. It encodes CASSQVGGGGDAFF.